This record looks at one T cell receptor (beta chain) sequence and its context. The antigen is unknown. CDR3 length: 13 residues. CDR1 is SGDLS and CDR2 is YYNGEE in the germline V gene. V lost 0 bases to trimming and J lost 5 bases, with 7 bases between them. This sample's treatment: 15 to 20 received Ad26.COV2.S at low or high dose, single or two shots; about 5 received placebo; per-sample allocation not given. Day 63 following the first vaccine or placebo injection was when the samples were taken. The administered vaccine (an Ad26 vector) expressed Wuhan-strain SARS-CoV-2 spike. The sample originates from a study of Ad26.COV2.S vaccination and SARS-CoV-2 variants. Background on the study: Among those in the COV1001 Ad26.COV2.S trial arm was the donor. Once or twice, 56 days apart, Ad26.COV2.S was delivered intramuscularly. Broader study findings: People who got the vaccine or the placebo had similar non-spike TCR breadth.

Only in-frame clones appear in the TCRdb table, and some are missing; sequencing was by immunoSEQ multiplex PCR. This sample yields around 420,000 clones, of which around 89% are seen a single time; 3.6% belongs to the top ten. The TCR originated in a person aged 18-60 years who received the Ad26.COV2.S COVID-19 vaccine or a placebo. V and J are TRBV9 and TRBJ2-3; D unresolved. The sample in question was peripheral blood, obtained in a trial of Ad26.COV2.S vaccine versus placebo. The CDR3 DNA sequence: TGTGCCAGCAGCGTAGGTCCCAGAGATACGCAGTATTTT. Protein sequence: CASSVGPRDTQYF. Full variable domain (rest looked up from reference TRBV9 and TRBJ2-3): DSGVTQTPKHLITATGQRVTLRCSPRSGDLSVYWYQQSLDQGLQFLIQYYNGEERAKGNILERFSAQQFPDLHSELNLSSLELGDSALYFCASSVGPRDTQYFGPGTRLTVL.